What follows are 10 T cell receptor beta chains derived from one specimen sequenced in a study of blood T cell repertoires in COVID-19. The data were produced by immunoSEQ multiplex PCR, yet TCRdb's version contains in-frame clones alone and is incomplete. Of 250,000 to 350,000 clones in the sample, about nine tenths are singletons; the top ten hold approximately 13%. Sequencing was done on a sample of peripheral blood. These receptors were taken from a woman aged 60-75 years with acute or convalescent COVID-19.

The genes are TRBV2 and TRBJ2-5; the match to TRBD2 covers 14 bases. In germline, CDR1 is SNHLY, CDR2 FYNNEI. Trimming removed 1 base from V and 5 bases from J; junction bases left unmatched: 3. The CDR3 contains 16 residues. CDR3 region: CASSEGGLAGVETQYF. CDR3 coding DNA: TGTGCCAGCAGTGAAGGGGGACTAGCGGGGGTTGAGACCCAGTACTTC.

Here the CDR3 reads CAISVAGARSREQFF. CDR3 DNA sequence: TGTGCCATCAGCGTAGCGGGGGCCCGTTCCAGAGAGCAGTTCTTC. The V gene is TRBV10-3, the J gene TRBJ2-1; 9 nucleotides agree with TRBD2. The CDR3 is made up of 15 amino acids. Germline V CDR1 and CDR2: ENHRY, SYGVKD. Germline trimming cut 6 bases from V and 10 bases from J; bases unmatched to any gene: 13.

The J gene is TRBJ1-1, the V gene TRBV7-6; 8 nucleotides match TRBD1. Germline assignment: CDR1 SGHVS and CDR2 FNYEAQ. The CDR3 length is 15 residues. With 1 base clipped from V and 4 bases from J, the junction kept 5 bases outside the gene matches. The CDR3 loop is CASSLGGQEGTEAFF. The CDR3 DNA follows: TGTGCCAGCAGCTTAGGGGGACAGGAGGGCACTGAAGCTTTCTTT.

The rearrangement uses TRBV28 and TRBJ2-1, with D maybe TRBD1 (6 bases). V dropped 6 bases and J dropped 0 bases, with 15 bases sitting between them. The CDR3 extends over 16 amino acids. Looked up from germline, CDR1 is MDHEN and CDR2 is SYDVKM. CDR3 sequence reads: CASRTYQGHSYNEQFF. Here the CDR3 DNA reads TGTGCCAGCAGAACCTATCAGGGGCACTCCTACAATGAGCAGTTCTTC.

A word on this clone: Distinct nucleotide sequences in the sample also encode this CDR3. The V gene is TRBV3-1 (or the pseudogene TRBV3-2), the J gene TRBJ1-1, with unresolved D. V shed 4 bases and J shed 1 base, with 7 bases lying between them. The CDR3 length is 13 residues. Germline values: CDR1 LGHDT, CDR2 YNNKEL (reference sequence). CDR3 in amino acids: CASSPTGNTEAFF. The CDR3 DNA is TGTGCCAGCAGCCCAACGGGGAACACTGAAGCTTTCTTT.

This chain uses TRBV14 with TRBJ1-2, with TRBD1 as a possible D gene (6 bases). The CDR3 has 15 residues. In germline, CDR1 is SGHDN, CDR2 FVKESK. The V end was cut by 4 bases, the J end by 2 bases, with 14 bases between. The DNA of the CDR3 is TGTGCCAGCAGCCTGGCCGGGACACAGAACTATGGCTACACCTTC. It specifies CASSLAGTQNYGYTF.

The V call is TRBV6-5, the J call TRBJ1-5; D is unresolved. V was shortened by 8 bases and J by 0 bases, with 14 bases between the two germline ends. Germline V CDR1 and CDR2: MNHEY, SVGAGI. The CDR3 has 15 amino acids. The CDR3 nucleotides are TGTGCCAGCGGTCCGCGGGGATTTAGCAATCAGCCCCAGCATTTT. This codes for CASGPRGFSNQPQHF.

The chain carries TRBV7-3 and TRBJ2-3; the D is unclear. CDR3 size: 15 residues. Germline V gene data show CDR1 as SGHTA and CDR2 as FQGTGA. V lost 4 bases and J 0 bases, leaving 11 bases between the germline ends. The chain's CDR3 is CASSYSFTSTDTQYF. CDR3 sequence (DNA): TGTGCCAGCAGCTATAGCTTTACTAGCACAGATACGCAGTATTTT.

The V and J genes are TRBV5-4 and TRBJ2-5, with D perhaps matching TRBD1 (6 bases). CDR3 length: 14 amino acids. V lost 4 bases and J lost 5, with 15 bases in between. The germline V gene has CDR1 SGHNT and CDR2 YYREEE (reference sequence). In DNA, the CDR3 is TGTGCCAGCAGCGGGGGCGGTTCTATCGAGACCCAGTACTTC. Translated: CASSGGGSIETQYF.

The chain uses TRBV27 and TRBJ1-5; D remains unclear. V lost 2 bases and J lost 7, with 12 bases in between. Germline V CDR1 and CDR2: MNHEY, SMNVEV (reference sequence). This CDR3 spans 14 amino acids. The CDR3: CASSLGPYKQPQHF. The CDR3, as DNA: TGTGCCAGCAGTTTAGGGCCATATAAACAGCCCCAGCATTTT.